This T cell receptor (beta chain) was profiled in a study of blood T cell repertoires in COVID-19. Across the study: The cDNA or gDNA used as material had been derived from T cells, B-cell-depleted T cells, or PBMCs.

The CDR3 has 16 residues. Unmatched junction bases numbered 10, after V lost 5 bases and J lost 5 bases. Germline loops: CDR1 LNHDA, CDR2 SQIVND (reference sequence). Source study methods: Reference gene primers were amplified, and this amplification served to estimate nucleated cell counts. Clones were read by immunoSEQ multiplex PCR, and TCRdb kept only the in-frame ones, dropping some. V, J and clone size were drawn from that table, and D and trimming were deduced from the DNA. The sample carries about 82,000 clones, around 88% recorded once. The specimen was peripheral blood. This receptor was taken from a woman aged 55-70 years with acute or convalescent COVID-19. The chain recombines TRBV19 with TRBJ2-3; the match to TRBD1 covers 10 bases. The DNA for the CDR3 is TGTGCCAGTAGTCCCCGGGACAGGGGAATAGGAGATACGCAGTATTTT. Translating it yields CASSPRDRGIGDTQYF.